This T cell receptor (beta chain) was recovered during a study of blood T cell repertoires in COVID-19. Study-wide context: Acute-phase and convalescent COVID-19 samples originated in the United States, Italy and Spain. T cells, B-cell-depleted T cells, or PBMCs supplied cDNA or gDNA.

Authors' processing steps: From reference gene primer amplification, estimates of nucleated cell counts were derived. Clones were sequenced by immunoSEQ multiplex PCR, and TCRdb holds only the in-frame ones, with some missing. That table is the source of V, J and clone size, and D and trimming were worked out from the DNA. The table records some 150,000 clones, about 85% of them present only once. The CDR3 has 17 amino acids. V gave up 1 base and J gave up 0 bases; unmatched junction bases: 5. The germline CDR1 and CDR2 sequences are LGHDT and YNNKEL (reference sequence). The V call is TRBV3-1 (or the pseudogene TRBV3-2), the J call TRBJ2-1; 8 bases map to TRBD2. The sequenced material came from peripheral blood. The sequence was collected from a man aged 60 to 75 who had recovered from COVID-19. CDR3 sequence reads: CASSQVGLASSYNEQFF. The CDR3 DNA is TGTGCCAGCAGCCAAGTTGGACTAGCCAGCTCCTACAATGAGCAGTTCTTC.